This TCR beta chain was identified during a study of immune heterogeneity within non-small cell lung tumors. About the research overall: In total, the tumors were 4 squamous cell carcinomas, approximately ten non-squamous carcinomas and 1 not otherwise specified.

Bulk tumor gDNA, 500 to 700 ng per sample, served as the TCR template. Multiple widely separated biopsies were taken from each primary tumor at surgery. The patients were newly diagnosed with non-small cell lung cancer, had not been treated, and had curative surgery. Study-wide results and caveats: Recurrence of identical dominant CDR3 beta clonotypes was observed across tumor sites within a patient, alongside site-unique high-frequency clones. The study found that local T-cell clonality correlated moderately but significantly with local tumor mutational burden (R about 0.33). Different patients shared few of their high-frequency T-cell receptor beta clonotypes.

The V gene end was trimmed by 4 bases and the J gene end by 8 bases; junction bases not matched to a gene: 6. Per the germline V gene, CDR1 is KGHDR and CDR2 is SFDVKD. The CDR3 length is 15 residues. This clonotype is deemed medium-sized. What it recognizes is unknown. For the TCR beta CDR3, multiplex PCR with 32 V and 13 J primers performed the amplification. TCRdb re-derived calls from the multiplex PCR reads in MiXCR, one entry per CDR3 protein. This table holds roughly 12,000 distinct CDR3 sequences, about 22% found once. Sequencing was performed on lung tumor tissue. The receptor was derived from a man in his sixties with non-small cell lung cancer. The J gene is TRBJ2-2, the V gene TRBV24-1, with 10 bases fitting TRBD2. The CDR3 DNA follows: TGTGCCACCAGTGAGCCTTCTAGCGGGAGTGGGGAGCTGTTTTTT. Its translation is CATSEPSSGSGELFF.